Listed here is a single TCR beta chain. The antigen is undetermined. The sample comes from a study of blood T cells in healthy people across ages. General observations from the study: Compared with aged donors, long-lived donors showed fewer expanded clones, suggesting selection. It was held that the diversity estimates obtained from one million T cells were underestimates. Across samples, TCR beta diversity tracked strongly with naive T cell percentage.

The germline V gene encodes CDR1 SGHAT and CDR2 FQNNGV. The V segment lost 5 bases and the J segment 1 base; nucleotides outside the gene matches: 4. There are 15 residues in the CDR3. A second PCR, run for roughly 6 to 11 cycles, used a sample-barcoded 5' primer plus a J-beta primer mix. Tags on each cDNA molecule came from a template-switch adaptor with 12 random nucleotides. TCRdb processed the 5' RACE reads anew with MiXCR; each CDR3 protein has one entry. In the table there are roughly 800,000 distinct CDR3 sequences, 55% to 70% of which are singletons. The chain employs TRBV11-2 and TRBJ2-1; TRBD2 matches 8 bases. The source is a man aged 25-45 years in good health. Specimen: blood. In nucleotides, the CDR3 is TGTGCCAGCAGCCCGGGGGGGAGGTCCTACAATGAGCAGTTCTTC. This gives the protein CASSPGGRSYNEQFF.